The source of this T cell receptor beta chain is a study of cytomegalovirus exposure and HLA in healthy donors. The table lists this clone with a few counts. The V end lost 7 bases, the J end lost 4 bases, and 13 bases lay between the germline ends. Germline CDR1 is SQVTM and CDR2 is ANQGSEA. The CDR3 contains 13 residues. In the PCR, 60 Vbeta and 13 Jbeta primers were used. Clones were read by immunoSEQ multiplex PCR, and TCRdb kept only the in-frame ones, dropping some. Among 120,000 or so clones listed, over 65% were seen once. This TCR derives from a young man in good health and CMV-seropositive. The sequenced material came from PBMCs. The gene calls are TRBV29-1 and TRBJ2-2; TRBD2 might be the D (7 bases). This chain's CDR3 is CSGGGATTGELFF. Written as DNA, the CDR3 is TGCAGCGGAGGGGGGGCCACCACCGGGGAGCTGTTTTTT.